Below are 7 T cell receptor beta chains sequenced from a single sample in a study of cytomegalovirus exposure and HLA in healthy donors. Clones were sequenced by immunoSEQ multiplex PCR, and TCRdb holds only the in-frame ones, with some missing. The sample contains around 130,000 clones, roughly 86% of which appear only once. Material: PBMCs. The receptors shown here come from a man in his thirties or forties in good health and CMV-seronegative.

V is TRBV6-6 and J is TRBJ1-1, with D possibly matching TRBD1 (6 bases). This CDR3 region has 14 residues. The V end lost 6 bases, the J end lost 6 bases, and 17 bases lay between the germline ends. Germline V gene data show CDR1 as MNHNY and CDR2 as SVGAGI (reference sequence). DNA of the CDR3: TGTGCCAGCAGCCCCGGGGGGGGCGCCGCTGAAGCTTTCTTT. This translates into CASSPGGGAAEAFF.

The chain links TRBV29-1 to TRBJ2-3, with 10 positions matching TRBD2. The CDR3 totals 13 residues. Germline V gene data show CDR1 as SQVTM and CDR2 as ANQGSEA. The junction had 1 base not matched to a gene; V was cut back by 6 bases and J by 1 base. The CDR3 DNA sequence: TGCAGCGTCGGGACTAGCGGCACAGATACGCAGTATTTT. Translated, it gives CSVGTSGTDTQYF.

This clone has a handful of counts. This sequence joins TRBV5-4 and TRBJ2-7; 7 positions match TRBD1. V was clipped by 3 bases and J by 6 bases; unmatched bases: 12. This CDR3 has 15 amino acids. CDR1 and CDR2 (germline): SGHNT, YYREEE (reference sequence). Here the CDR3 reads CASSSGDRETPEQYF. The CDR3 DNA reads as TGTGCCAGCAGCTCGGGCGACAGGGAGACGCCCGAGCAGTACTTC.

The V call is TRBV5-1, the J call TRBJ1-2; 7 bases are a match to TRBD1. The CDR3 extends over 17 amino acids. From germline, CDR1 is SGHRS and CDR2 YFSETQ. The V segment lost 4 bases and the J segment 0 bases; nucleotides outside the gene matches: 12. CDR3 nucleotides: TGCGCCAGCAGCGCCCTGGGACAGCCCAACACTAACTATGGCTACACCTTC. It is translated as CASSALGQPNTNYGYTF.

The chain carries TRBV15 and TRBJ1-5; D is ambiguous. The V end lost 4 bases, the J end lost 5 bases, and 9 bases lay between the germline ends. The CDR3 extends over 13 amino acids. Germline CDR1 is LNHNV and CDR2 is YYDKDF (reference sequence). In DNA, the CDR3 is TGTGCCACCAGCATTGGGAGAGATCAGCCCCAGCATTTT. This sequence encodes CATSIGRDQPQHF. Complete variable domain (other parts from reference TRBV15 and TRBJ1-5): DAMVIQNPRYQVTQFGKPVTLSCSQTLNHNVMYWYQQKSSQAPKLLFHYYDKDFNNEADTPDNFQSRRPNTSFCFLDIRSPGLGDTAMYLCATSIGRDQPQHFGDGTRLSIL.

V is TRBV30 and J is TRBJ1-5, with a tentative D call TRBD1 (6 bases). The V and J ends lost 5 bases and 2 bases respectively, with 10 bases between them. The CDR3 covers 13 residues. Looked up from germline, CDR1 is GTSNPN and CDR2 is SVGIG (reference sequence). The CDR3 nucleotides read TGTGCCTGGCGACAGGCGGGCAATCAGCCCCAGCATTTT. Protein: CAWRQAGNQPQHF.

This clone was seen more than once but under ten times. The V call is TRBV2, the J call TRBJ2-5; 10 bases align to TRBD2. This CDR3 is built from 15 residues. Trimming took 4 bases from V and 5 from J; bases not matched to a gene: 7. Germline V gene data show CDR1 as SNHLY and CDR2 as FYNNEI. DNA of the CDR3: TGTGCCAGCAGTGGGGGGACTAGCGTCGCCGAGACCCAGTACTTC. Its translation is CASSGGTSVAETQYF.